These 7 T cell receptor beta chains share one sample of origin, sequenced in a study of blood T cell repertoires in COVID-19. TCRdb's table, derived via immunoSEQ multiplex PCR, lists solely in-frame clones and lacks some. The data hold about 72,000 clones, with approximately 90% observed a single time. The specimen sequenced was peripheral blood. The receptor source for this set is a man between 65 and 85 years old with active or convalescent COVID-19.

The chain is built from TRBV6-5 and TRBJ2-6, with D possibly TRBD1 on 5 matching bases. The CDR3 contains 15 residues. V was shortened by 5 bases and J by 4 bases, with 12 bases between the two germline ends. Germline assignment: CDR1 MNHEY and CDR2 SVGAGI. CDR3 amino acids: CASSPQGLGANVLTF. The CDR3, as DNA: TGTGCCAGCAGTCCCCAGGGTCTGGGGGCCAACGTCCTGACTTTC.

This CDR3 is CASSPGTSSYNEQFF. The CDR3 coding sequence is TGTGCCAGCAGCCCAGGGACTAGTAGCTACAATGAGCAGTTCTTC. The chain carries TRBV9 and TRBJ2-1, with TRBD2 matching over 8 bases. The CDR3 loop spans 15 amino acids. After removal of 4 bases from V and 3 bases from J, the junction contained 6 bases not matched to a gene. From germline, CDR1 is SGDLS and CDR2 YYNGEE.

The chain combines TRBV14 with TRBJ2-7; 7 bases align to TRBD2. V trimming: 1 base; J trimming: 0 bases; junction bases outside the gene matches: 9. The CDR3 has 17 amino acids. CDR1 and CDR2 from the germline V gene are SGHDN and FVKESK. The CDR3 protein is CASSQVGGGRSSYEQYF. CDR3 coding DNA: TGTGCCAGCAGCCAAGTGGGCGGCGGGAGAAGCTCCTACGAGCAGTACTTC.

In DNA, the CDR3 is TGTGCCAGCAGCGTAGGGATTGCGGGCGTCAGATACGAGCAGTACTTC. It is translated as CASSVGIAGVRYEQYF. The chain recombines TRBV9 with TRBJ2-7; a weak D match, TRBD2 (5 bases). The germline V and J ends were trimmed by 0 bases and 4 bases, with 17 bases remaining between them. In germline, CDR1 is SGDLS, CDR2 YYNGEE. The CDR3 runs to 16 residues.

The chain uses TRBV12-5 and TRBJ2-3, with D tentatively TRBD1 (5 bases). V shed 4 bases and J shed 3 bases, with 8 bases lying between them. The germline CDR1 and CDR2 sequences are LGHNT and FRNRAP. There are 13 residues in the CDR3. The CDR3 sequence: CASGSAGTDTQYF. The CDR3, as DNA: TGTGCTAGTGGTTCTGCAGGGACAGATACGCAGTATTTT.

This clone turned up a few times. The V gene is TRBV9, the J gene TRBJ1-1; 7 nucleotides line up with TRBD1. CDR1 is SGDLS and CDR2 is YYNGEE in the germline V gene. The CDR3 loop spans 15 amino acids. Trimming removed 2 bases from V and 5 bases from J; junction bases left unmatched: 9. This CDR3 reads CASSVSDRVSTEAFF. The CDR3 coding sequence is TGTGCCAGCAGCGTTTCCGACAGGGTATCGACTGAAGCTTTCTTT. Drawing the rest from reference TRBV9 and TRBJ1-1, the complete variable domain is DSGVTQTPKHLITATGQRVTLRCSPRSGDLSVYWYQQSLDQGLQFLIQYYNGEERAKGNILERFSAQQFPDLHSELNLSSLELGDSALYFCASSVSDRVSTEAFFGQGTRLTVV.

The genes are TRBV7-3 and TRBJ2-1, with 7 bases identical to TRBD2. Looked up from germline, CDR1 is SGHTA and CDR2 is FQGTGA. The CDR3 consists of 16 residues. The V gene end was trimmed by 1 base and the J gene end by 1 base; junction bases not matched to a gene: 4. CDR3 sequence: CASSLRLALSYNEQFF. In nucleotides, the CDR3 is TGTGCCAGCAGCTTAAGACTAGCCCTTTCCTACAATGAGCAGTTCTTC.